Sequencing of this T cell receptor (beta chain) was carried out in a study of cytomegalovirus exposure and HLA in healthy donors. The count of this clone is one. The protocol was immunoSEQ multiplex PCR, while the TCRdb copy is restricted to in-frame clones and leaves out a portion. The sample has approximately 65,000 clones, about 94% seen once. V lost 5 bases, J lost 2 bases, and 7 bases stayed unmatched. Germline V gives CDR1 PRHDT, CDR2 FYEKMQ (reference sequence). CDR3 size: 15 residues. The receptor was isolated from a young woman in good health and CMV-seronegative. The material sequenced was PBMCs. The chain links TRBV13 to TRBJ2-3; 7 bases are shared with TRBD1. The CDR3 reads CASSPGQVVTDTQYF. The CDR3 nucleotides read TGTGCCAGCAGCCCAGGACAGGTGGTCACAGATACGCAGTATTTT.